The clone carrying this T cell receptor (beta chain) was observed at least ten times. These data come from a study of early T cells in non-severe SARS-CoV-2 infection. Study summary: Sequencing of bulk RNA from unsorted whole blood was done, without chain pairing.

J was trimmed by 1 base and V by 1 base; bases with no gene match: 10. The V gene's germline CDR1 is SGHAT and CDR2 FQNNGV. The CDR3 length is 18 residues. TCRdb re-called the 5' RACE reads with MiXCR, one entry per CDR3 protein. The sample includes under 40,000 distinct CDR3 sequences, about 6% of them seen just once. This TCR came from an adult who was a healthcare worker with PCR-confirmed SARS-CoV-2 infection or an uninfected control (not recorded which). The V and J genes are TRBV11-2 and TRBJ2-3, with 8 bases fitting TRBD1. Sample: whole blood. CDR3 region: CASSLGLGTGGRTDTQYF. The CDR3 region has the DNA TGTGCCAGCAGCTTAGGCTTAGGAACAGGGGGACGCACAGATACGCAGTATTTT.